Following are 6 T cell receptor beta chains from one sample sequenced in a study of control samples from healthy donors and cancer patients. Profiled with immunoSEQ multiplex PCR; TCRdb holds only in-frame clones, not every one. The sample has some 71,000 clones; approximately 87% are singletons. Sequencing was performed on PBMCs. The receptor set was obtained from a woman in her 50s with head and neck cancer.

The rearrangement links TRBV6-5 to TRBJ1-2; D unclear. This CDR3 is built from 15 residues. CDR1 and CDR2 (germline): MNHEY, SVGAGI. V gave up 5 bases and J gave up 4 bases, with 17 bases separating them. The CDR3 sequence is CASSSEGGGTYGYTF. The CDR3, as DNA: TGTGCCAGCAGTAGTGAAGGAGGCGGAACCTATGGCTACACCTTC.

The chain recombines TRBV19 with TRBJ2-1; D perhaps matches TRBD2 (5 bases). This CDR3 is built from 14 residues. V was trimmed by 4 bases and J by 9 bases, leaving 16 bases between them. The germline V gene encodes CDR1 LNHDA and CDR2 SQIVND (reference sequence). This chain's CDR3 is CASSTGKGLGEQFF. The CDR3 coding sequence is TGTGCCAGTAGTACGGGGAAGGGCTTGGGTGAGCAGTTCTTC. The complete variable domain, with remaining parts taken from reference TRBV19 and TRBJ2-1, reads DGGITQSPKYLFRKEGQNVTLSCEQNLNHDAMYWYRQDPGQGLRLIYYSQIVNDFQKGDIAEGYSVSREKKESFPLTVTSAQKNPTAFYLCASSTGKGLGEQFFGPGTRLTVL.

V gene TRBV7-6 combines with J gene TRBJ1-1; weak D call: TRBD1 (6 bases). Trimming removed 1 base from V and 1 base from J, with 10 bases in between. Germline CDR1 and CDR2: SGHVS and FNYEAQ. This CDR3 has 15 residues. The CDR3 sequence is CASSLVTGRNTEAFF. In DNA form, the CDR3 reads TGTGCCAGCAGCTTAGTTACAGGGAGGAACACTGAAGCTTTCTTT.

The chain links TRBV7-3 to TRBJ1-6, with D unresolved. V lost 2 bases, J lost 7 bases, and 6 bases lay in between. The germline gives CDR1 SGHTA, CDR2 FQGTGA. This CDR3 spans 13 amino acids. The CDR3 coding sequence is TGTGCCAGCAGCTTATTAGTCAATTCACCCCTCCACTTT. Its translation is CASSLLVNSPLHF.

This chain uses TRBV5-1 with TRBJ1-4, with D possibly being TRBD1 (6 bases). Germline loops: CDR1 SGHRS, CDR2 YFSETQ. The CDR3 runs 15 residues. Deletions cut 7 bases from V and 8 bases from J, with 21 bases between. This CDR3 reads CASGYAGQEGEKLFF. The CDR3 region has the DNA TGCGCCAGCGGGTACGCGGGACAAGAAGGGGAAAAACTGTTTTTT.

This chain connects TRBV2 to TRBJ2-7; D is uncertain. The CDR3 is 13 residues long. Germline V gene sequence: CDR1 SNHLY, CDR2 FYNNEI. The V end was cut by 4 bases, the J end by 2 bases, with 9 bases between. This chain's CDR3 is CASSGLQAYEQYF. CDR3 in DNA: TGTGCCAGCAGTGGCCTGCAGGCCTACGAGCAGTACTTC. The variable domain in full, completed from reference TRBV2 and TRBJ2-7, reads EPEVTQTPSHQVTQMGQEVILRCVPISNHLYFYWYRQILGQKVEFLVSFYNNEISEKSEIFDDQFSVERPDGSNFTLKIRSTKLEDSAMYFCASSGLQAYEQYFGPGTRLTVT.